One and the same sample provided the 6 T cell receptor beta chains below, sequenced in a study of blood T cells in healthy people across ages. A sample-barcoded 5' primer and a J-beta primer mix were used in a second PCR of roughly 7 to 11 cycles. TCRdb re-analysed the 5' RACE reads in MiXCR, keeping a single row per CDR3 protein. This table has over a million distinct CDR3 sequences, around 40% appearing once. Source material: blood. Receptor source: a woman aged 18-35 years in good health.

This clonotype showed up just a few times. The J gene is TRBJ2-7, the V gene TRBV6-2 or TRBV6-3; a weak D match, TRBD1 (6 bases). The CDR3 contains 15 residues. V was pared by 4 bases and J by 2 bases, with 15 bases between. CDR1 MNHEY and CDR2 SVGEGT come from the germline V gene. The DNA of the CDR3 is TGTGCCAGCAGTTTCGCGGACAGATATACCTACGAGCAGTACTTC. Translation gives CASSFADRYTYEQYF.

The gene calls are TRBV5-1 and TRBJ2-3; weak D call: TRBD2 (6 bases). V was clipped by 0 bases and J by 1 base, with 12 bases between them. This CDR3 region has 16 residues. Germline CDR1 reads SGHRS; CDR2 reads YFSETQ. The DNA of the CDR3 is TGCGCCAGCAGCTTGGGCTTCGGGGGAGGCACAGATACGCAGTATTTT. As protein: CASSLGFGGGTDTQYF.

This chain connects TRBV20-1 to TRBJ2-1; TRBD2 matches at 9 bases. The J call is doubtful: the DNA matches TRBJ2-7 better. This CDR3 contains 17 residues. Germline V gene data show CDR1 as DFQATT and CDR2 as SNEGSKA (reference sequence). CDR3 sequence: CSAPFSGRTSSYNEQYF. CDR3 sequence (DNA): TGCAGTGCTCCTTTCAGCGGGAGGACGAGCTCCTACAATGAGCAGTACTTC.

This clonotype was detected many times. The chain carries TRBV29-1 and TRBJ2-7; D is unclear. Germline V gene data show CDR1 as SQVTM and CDR2 as ANQGSEA. Trimming pared 0 bases from V and 3 bases from J, leaving 9 bases between. This CDR3 region has 13 residues. CDR3 DNA: TGCAGCGTTGAAGATCCTGCAGACTACGAGCAGTACTTC. Protein product: CSVEDPADYEQYF.

The chain recombines TRBV9 with TRBJ2-1; TRBD2 might be the D (7 bases). This CDR3 has 15 amino acids. V was trimmed by 4 bases and J by 1 base, leaving 12 bases between them. The V gene's germline CDR1 is SGDLS and CDR2 YYNGEE. For the CDR3, the DNA is TGTGCCAGCAGCCAGGGGAGGGTTTCCTACAATGAGCAGTTCTTC. Translated: CASSQGRVSYNEQFF.

The CDR3 sequence is CASSFGGESYGYTF. The CDR3 nucleotides read TGTGCCAGCAGTTTCGGGGGCGAGTCTTATGGCTACACCTTC. J is TRBJ1-2 and V is TRBV12-3 or TRBV12-4; D perhaps matches TRBD1 (6 bases). V lost 3 bases, J lost 5 bases, and 13 bases lay in between. CDR3 length equals 14 residues.